This TCR beta chain was profiled in a study of blood T cell repertoires in COVID-19. Study in general: Acute and convalescent COVID-19 samples came from the United States, Italy and Spain.

Per germline, CDR1 MNHNS and CDR2 SASEGT. The V gene lost 2 bases and the J gene lost 5 bases, with 16 bases spanning the gap. This CDR3 spans 15 amino acids. The repertoire was sequenced with immunoSEQ multiplex PCR; TCRdb's copy has only in-frame clones and lacks some. The sample carries over 200,000 clones, more than 70% recorded once. Sequenced sample: peripheral blood. This clonotype was sampled from a man at least 80 years old with acute or convalescent COVID-19. The rearrangement links TRBV6-1 to TRBJ2-7; TRBD1 might be the D (7 bases). The CDR3 DNA sequence: TGTGCCAGCAGTGAACAGGGGGGCTTTTCCCACGAGCAGTACTTC. Residues: CASSEQGGFSHEQYF.